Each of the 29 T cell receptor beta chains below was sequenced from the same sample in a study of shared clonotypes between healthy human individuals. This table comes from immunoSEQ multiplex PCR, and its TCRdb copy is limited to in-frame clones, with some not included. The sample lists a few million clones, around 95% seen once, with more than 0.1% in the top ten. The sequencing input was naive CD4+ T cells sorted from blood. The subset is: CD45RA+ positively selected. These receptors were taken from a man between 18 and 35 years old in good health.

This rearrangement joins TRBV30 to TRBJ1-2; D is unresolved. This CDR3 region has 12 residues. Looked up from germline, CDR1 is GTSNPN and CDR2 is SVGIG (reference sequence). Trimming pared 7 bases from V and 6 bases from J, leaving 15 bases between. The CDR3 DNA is TGTGCCTTAAGCCCCAGAGGAGATGGCTACACCTTC. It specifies CALSPRGDGYTF.

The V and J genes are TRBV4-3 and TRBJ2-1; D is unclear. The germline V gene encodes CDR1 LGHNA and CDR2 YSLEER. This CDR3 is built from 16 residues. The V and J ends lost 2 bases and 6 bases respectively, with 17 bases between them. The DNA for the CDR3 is TGCGCCAGCAGCCAAATGGGCGGAGCCCATAGCAATGAGCAGTTCTTC. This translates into CASSQMGGAHSNEQFF.

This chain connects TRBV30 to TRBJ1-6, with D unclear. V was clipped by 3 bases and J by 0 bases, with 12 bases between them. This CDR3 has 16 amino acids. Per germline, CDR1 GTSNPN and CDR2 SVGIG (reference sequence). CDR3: CAWRPSVGSYNSPLHF. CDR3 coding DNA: TGTGCCTGGAGGCCCTCGGTCGGCTCCTATAATTCACCCCTCCACTTT.

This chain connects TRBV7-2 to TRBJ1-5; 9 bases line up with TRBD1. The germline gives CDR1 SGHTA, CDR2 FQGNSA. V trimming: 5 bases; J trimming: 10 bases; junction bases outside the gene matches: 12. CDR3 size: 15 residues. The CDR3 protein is CASSGGQGPSGPQHF. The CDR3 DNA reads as TGTGCCAGCAGCGGGGGACAGGGCCCCTCGGGACCCCAGCATTTT.

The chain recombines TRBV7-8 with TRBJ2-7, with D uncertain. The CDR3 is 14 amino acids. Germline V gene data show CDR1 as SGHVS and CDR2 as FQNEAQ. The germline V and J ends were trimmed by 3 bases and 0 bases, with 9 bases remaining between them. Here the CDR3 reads CASSFTKGSYEQYF. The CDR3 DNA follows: TGTGCCAGCAGCTTCACAAAGGGCTCCTACGAGCAGTACTTC.

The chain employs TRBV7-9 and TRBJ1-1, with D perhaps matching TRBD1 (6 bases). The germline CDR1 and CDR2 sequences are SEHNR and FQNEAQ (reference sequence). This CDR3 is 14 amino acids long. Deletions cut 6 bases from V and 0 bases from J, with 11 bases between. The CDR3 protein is CASREGEMNTEAFF. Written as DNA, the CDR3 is TGTGCCAGCAGGGAGGGGGAAATGAACACTGAAGCTTTCTTT.

Here the CDR3 DNA reads TGCGCCAGCAGCACCGGACAGGGCAACTATGGCTACACCTTC. Protein sequence: CASSTGQGNYGYTF. The chain recombines TRBV5-1 with TRBJ1-2, with 8 bases aligning to TRBD1. Trimming at V came to 4 bases and at J to 2 bases, leaving 4 bases not matched to a gene. Germline values: CDR1 SGHRS, CDR2 YFSETQ. This CDR3 has 14 residues.

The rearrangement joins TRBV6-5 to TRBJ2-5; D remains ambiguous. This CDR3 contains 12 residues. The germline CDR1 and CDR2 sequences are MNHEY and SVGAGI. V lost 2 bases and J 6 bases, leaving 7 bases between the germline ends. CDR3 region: CASSYGGQTQYF. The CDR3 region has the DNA TGTGCCAGCAGTTACGGTGGTCAGACCCAGTACTTC.

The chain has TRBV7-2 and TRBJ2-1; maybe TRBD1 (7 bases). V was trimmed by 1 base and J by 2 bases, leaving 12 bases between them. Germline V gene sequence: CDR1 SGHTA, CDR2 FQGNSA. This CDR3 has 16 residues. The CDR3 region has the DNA TGTGCCAGCAGCTTAGGGGGCGGGACAGCCTACAATGAGCAGTTCTTC. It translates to CASSLGGGTAYNEQFF.

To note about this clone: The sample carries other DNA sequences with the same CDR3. Here the CDR3 reads CASRKGSSYEQYF. The CDR3 DNA sequence: TGTGCCAGCAGAAAAGGGAGCTCCTACGAGCAGTACTTC. The chain carries TRBV27 and TRBJ2-7; D is possibly TRBD2 (5 bases). CDR1 and CDR2 (germline): MNHEY, SMNVEV (reference sequence). The CDR3 runs 13 residues. Trimming stripped 6 bases from V and 0 bases from J, with 9 bases between.

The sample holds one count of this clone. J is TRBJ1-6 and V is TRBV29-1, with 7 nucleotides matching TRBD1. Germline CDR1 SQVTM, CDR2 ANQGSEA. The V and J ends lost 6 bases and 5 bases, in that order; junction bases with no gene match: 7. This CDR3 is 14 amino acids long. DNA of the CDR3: TGCAGCGTCCAAGGGGACAGAGATAATTCACCCCTCCACTTT. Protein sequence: CSVQGDRDNSPLHF.

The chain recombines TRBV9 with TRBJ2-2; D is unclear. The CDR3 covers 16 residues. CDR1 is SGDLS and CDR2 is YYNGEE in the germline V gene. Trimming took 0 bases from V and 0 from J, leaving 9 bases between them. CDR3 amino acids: CASSVGGPTNTGELFF. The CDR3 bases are TGTGCCAGCAGCGTAGGCGGTCCGACGAACACCGGGGAGCTGTTTTTT.

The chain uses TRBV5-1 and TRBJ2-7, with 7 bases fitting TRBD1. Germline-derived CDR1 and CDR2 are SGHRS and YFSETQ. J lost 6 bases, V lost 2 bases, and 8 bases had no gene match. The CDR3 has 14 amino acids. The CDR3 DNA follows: TGCGCCAGCAGCTTTACCTCGGACAGGCGCGAGCAGTACTTC. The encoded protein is CASSFTSDRREQYF.

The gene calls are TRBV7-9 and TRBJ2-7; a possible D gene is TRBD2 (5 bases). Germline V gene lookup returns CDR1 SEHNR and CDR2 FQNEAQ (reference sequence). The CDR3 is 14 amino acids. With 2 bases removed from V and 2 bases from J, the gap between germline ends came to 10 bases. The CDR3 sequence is CASSLQDWAYEQYF. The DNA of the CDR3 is TGTGCCAGCAGCTTACAGGACTGGGCCTACGAGCAGTACTTC.

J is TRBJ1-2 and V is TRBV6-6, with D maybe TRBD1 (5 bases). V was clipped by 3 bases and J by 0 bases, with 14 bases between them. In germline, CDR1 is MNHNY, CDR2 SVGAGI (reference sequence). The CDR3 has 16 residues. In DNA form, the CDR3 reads TGTGCCAGCAGTTATAATCCGAAGGGGCCTAACTATGGCTACACCTTC. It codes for CASSYNPKGPNYGYTF.

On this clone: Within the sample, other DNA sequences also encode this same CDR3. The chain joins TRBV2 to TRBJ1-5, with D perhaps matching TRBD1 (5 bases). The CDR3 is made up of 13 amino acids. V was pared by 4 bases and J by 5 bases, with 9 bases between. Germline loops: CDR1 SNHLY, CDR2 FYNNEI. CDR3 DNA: TGTGCCAGCAGTGTTGGCAGGGATCAGCCCCAGCATTTT. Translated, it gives CASSVGRDQPQHF.

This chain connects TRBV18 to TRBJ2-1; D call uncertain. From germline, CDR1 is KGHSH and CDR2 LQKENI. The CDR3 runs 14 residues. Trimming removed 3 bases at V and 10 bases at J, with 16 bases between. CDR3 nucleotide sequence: TGTGCCAGCTCACCCCTAGGCAGAGGATGGGAGCAGTTCTTC. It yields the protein CASSPLGRGWEQFF.

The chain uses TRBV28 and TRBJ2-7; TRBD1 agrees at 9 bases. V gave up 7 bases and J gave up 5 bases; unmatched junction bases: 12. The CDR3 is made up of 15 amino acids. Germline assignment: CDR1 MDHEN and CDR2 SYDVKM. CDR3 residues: CASILGGQGFNEQYF. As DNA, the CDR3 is TGTGCCAGCATCCTTGGTGGACAGGGGTTCAACGAGCAGTACTTC.

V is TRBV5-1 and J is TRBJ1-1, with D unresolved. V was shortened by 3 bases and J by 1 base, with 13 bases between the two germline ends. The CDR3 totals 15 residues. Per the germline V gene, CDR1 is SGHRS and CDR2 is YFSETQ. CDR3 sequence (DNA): TGCGCCAGCAGCTGGGGTTCTAGGGAGAACACTGAAGCTTTCTTT. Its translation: CASSWGSRENTEAFF.

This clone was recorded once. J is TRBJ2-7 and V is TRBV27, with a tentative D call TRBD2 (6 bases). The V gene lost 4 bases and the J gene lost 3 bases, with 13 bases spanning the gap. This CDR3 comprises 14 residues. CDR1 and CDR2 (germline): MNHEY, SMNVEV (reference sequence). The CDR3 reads CASSSGLILYEQYF. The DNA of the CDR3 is TGTGCCAGCAGTTCGGGACTGATTCTCTACGAGCAGTACTTC.

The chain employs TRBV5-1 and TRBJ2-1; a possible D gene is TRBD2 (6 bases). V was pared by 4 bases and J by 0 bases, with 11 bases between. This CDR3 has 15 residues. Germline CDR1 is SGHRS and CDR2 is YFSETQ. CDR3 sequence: CASSRDLSSYNEQFF. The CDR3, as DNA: TGCGCCAGCAGCCGGGACTTGAGCTCCTACAATGAGCAGTTCTTC.

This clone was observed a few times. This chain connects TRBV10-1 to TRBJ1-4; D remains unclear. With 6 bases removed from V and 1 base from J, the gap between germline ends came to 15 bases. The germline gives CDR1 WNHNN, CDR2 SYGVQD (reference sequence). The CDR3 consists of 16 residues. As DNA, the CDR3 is TGCGCCAGCAGGACCCTAACGAGTGGAACTAATGAAAAACTGTTTTTT. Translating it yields CASRTLTSGTNEKLFF.

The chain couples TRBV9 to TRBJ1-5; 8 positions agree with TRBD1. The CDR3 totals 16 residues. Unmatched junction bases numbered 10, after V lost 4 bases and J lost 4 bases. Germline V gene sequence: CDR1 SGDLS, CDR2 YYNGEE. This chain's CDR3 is CASSPDRGGVNQPQHF. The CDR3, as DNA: TGTGCCAGCAGCCCCGACAGGGGAGGGGTGAATCAGCCCCAGCATTTT.

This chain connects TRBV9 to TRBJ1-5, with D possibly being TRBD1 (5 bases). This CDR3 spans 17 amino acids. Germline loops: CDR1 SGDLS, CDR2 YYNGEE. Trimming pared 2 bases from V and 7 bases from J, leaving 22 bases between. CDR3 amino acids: CASSVWARDGIVQPQHF. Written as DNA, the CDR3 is TGTGCCAGCAGCGTTTGGGCCCGGGACGGAATAGTCCAGCCCCAGCATTTT.

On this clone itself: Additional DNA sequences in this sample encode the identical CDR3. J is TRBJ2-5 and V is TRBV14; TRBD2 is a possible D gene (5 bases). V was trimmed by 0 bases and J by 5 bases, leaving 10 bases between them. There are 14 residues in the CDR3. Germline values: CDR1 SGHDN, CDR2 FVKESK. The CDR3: CASSQDLRRETQYF. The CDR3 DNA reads TGTGCCAGCAGCCAAGATCTCAGGAGGGAGACCCAGTACTTC.

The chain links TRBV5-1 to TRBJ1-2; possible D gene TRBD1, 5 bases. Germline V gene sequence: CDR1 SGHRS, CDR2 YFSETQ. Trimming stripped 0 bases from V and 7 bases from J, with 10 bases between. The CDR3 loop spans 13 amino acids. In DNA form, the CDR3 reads TGCGCCAGCAGCTTGGGAGGGACCGCTGGCTACACCTTC. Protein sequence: CASSLGGTAGYTF. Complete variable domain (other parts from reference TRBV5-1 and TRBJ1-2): KAGVTQTPRYLIKTRGQQVTLSCSPISGHRSVSWYQQTPGQGLQFLFEYFSETQRNKGNFPGRFSGRQFSNSRSEMNVSTLELGDSALYLCASSLGGTAGYTFGSGTRLTVV.

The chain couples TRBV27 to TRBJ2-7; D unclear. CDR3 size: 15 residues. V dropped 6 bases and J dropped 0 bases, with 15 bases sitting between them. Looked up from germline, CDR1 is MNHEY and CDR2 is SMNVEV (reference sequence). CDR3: CASSRRLSSSYEQYF. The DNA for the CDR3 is TGTGCCAGCAGCAGACGGCTATCAAGCTCCTACGAGCAGTACTTC.

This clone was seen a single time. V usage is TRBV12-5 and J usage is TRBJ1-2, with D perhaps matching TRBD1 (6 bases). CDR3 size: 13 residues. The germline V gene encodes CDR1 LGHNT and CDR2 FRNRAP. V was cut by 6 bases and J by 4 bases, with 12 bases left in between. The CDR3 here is CASGTGPPYGYTF. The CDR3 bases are TGTGCTAGTGGAACAGGGCCCCCCTATGGCTACACCTTC.

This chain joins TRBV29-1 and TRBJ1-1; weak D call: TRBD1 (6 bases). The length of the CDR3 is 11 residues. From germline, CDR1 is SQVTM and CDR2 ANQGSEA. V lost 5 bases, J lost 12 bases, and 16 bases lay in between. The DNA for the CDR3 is TGCAGCGTTAAAACAGGGATCTTAACTTTCTTT. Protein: CSVKTGILTFF. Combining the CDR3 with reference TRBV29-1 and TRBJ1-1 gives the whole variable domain SAVISQKPSRDICQRGTSLTIQCQVDSQVTMMFWYRQQPGQSLTLIATANQGSEATYESGFVIDKFPISRPNLTFSTLTVSNMSPEDSSIYLCSVKTGILTFFGQGTRLTVV.